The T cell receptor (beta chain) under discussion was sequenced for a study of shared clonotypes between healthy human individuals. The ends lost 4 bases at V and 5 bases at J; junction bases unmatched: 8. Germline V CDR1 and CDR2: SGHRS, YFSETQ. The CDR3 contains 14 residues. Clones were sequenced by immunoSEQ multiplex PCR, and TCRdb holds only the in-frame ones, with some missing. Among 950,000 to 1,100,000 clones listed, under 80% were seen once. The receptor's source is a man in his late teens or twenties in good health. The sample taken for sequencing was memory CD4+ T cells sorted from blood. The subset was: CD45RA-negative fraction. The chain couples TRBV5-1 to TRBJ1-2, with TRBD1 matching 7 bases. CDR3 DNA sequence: TGCGCCAGCAGCCTTACCCCGGGACAGTATGGCTACACCTTC. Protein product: CASSLTPGQYGYTF.